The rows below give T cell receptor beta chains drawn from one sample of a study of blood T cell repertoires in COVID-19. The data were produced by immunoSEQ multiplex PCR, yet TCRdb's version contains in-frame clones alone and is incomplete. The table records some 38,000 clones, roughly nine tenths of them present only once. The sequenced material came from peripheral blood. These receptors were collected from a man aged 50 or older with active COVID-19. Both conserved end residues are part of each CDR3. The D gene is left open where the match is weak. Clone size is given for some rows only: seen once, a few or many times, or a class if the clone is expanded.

CASSAGTGGDSNYGYTF | TGCGCCAGCAGCGCCGGGACAGGGGGTGATTCTAACTATGGCTACACCTTC | . | TRBJ1-2 | TRBV5-1 | TRBD1
CASSPGLAFLGTQYF | TGTGCTAGCAGCCCGGGACTAGCGTTCCTTGGGACCCAGTACTTC | . | TRBJ2-5 | TRBV7-7 | TRBD2
CASSGGPGTSTYEQYF | TGTGCCAGCAGCGGGGGACCGGGGACAAGTACCTACGAGCAGTACTTC | . | TRBJ2-7 | TRBV5-5 | .
CASSQTGGNTEAFF | TGCGCCAGCAGCCAGACGGGTGGGAACACTGAAGCTTTCTTT | . | TRBJ1-1 | TRBV4-1 | .
CASSFYRDSNTGELFF | TGTGCCAGCAGCTTCTACAGGGATAGTAACACCGGGGAGCTGTTTTTT | . | TRBJ2-2 | TRBV7-9 | .
CAWSRTGGNQPQHF | TGTGCCTGGAGTAGGACAGGGGGCAATCAGCCCCAGCATTTT | . | TRBJ1-5 | TRBV30 | TRBD1
CASSSHRGRTEAFF | TGTGCCAGCAGTTCCCACAGGGGAAGGACTGAAGCTTTCTTT | . | TRBJ1-1 | TRBV27 | TRBD1
CASSLGTGEGEAFF | TGTGCCAGCAGCTTAGGGACAGGGGAGGGTGAAGCTTTCTTT | . | TRBJ1-1 | TRBV7-2 | TRBD1
CASTSGLAGDSSYNEQFF | TGTGCCAGCACCTCAGGACTAGCGGGGGACTCCTCCTACAATGAGCAGTTCTTC | once | TRBJ2-1 | TRBV5-6 | TRBD2
CASSSRTGLNTEAFF | TGTGCCAGCAGCTCCCGGACAGGGCTGAACACTGAAGCTTTCTTT | . | TRBJ1-1 | TRBV7-8 | TRBD1
CASSYGTSAYEQYF | TGTGCCAGCAGTTACGGGACTAGCGCCTACGAGCAGTACTTC | . | TRBJ2-7 | TRBV6-6 | TRBD2
CASSEGAATDYGYTF | TGTGCCAGCAGTGAGGGGGCCGCAACCGACTATGGCTACACCTTC | . | TRBJ1-2 | TRBV6-1 | .
CATSRVIVEPQFF | TGTGCCACCAGCAGGGTAATAGTCGAGCCGCAGTTCTTC | . | TRBJ2-1 | TRBV15 | .
CAWSVGGDQETQYF | TGTGCCTGGAGTGTAGGGGGAGACCAAGAGACCCAGTACTTC | few | TRBJ2-5 | TRBV30 | .
CASRLIAGGPVRQYF | TGTGCCAGCAGGTTAATAGCGGGGGGGCCGGTCCGGCAGTACTTC | . | TRBJ2-7 | TRBV2 | TRBD2
CATSMRLAETQYF | TGTGCCACCAGCATGAGACTAGCGGAGACCCAGTACTTC | . | TRBJ2-5 | TRBV15 | TRBD2